This T cell receptor (beta chain) was obtained from a study of blood T cell repertoires in COVID-19. Study as a whole: COVID-19 samples from acute and convalescent phases originated in the United States, Italy and Spain. In each case, the material was cDNA or gDNA derived from T cells, B-cell-depleted T cells, or PBMCs.

Germline CDR1 SGHRS, CDR2 YFSETQ. V lost 1 base to trimming and J lost 0 bases, with 9 bases between them. The CDR3 is 15 residues long. Per the authors' pipeline: Amplification from reference gene primers served as the basis for estimated nucleated cell counts. Sequenced by immunoSEQ multiplex PCR; TCRdb stores in-frame clones only, minus some. That table gives V, J and clone size, and the DNA gave D and trimming. The sample shows about 240,000 clones, roughly 87% of them seen only once. This clone was counted only a few times. Sequencing input: peripheral blood. The chain carries TRBV5-1 and TRBJ2-3, with a possible D match to TRBD2 (5 bases). The sequence was obtained from a man between 60 and 75 years old who had recovered from COVID-19. CDR3 sequence: CASSLRGTSTDTQYF. DNA for the CDR3: TGCGCCAGCAGCTTGCGGGGTACCAGCACAGATACGCAGTATTTT.